This note documents a single T cell receptor (beta chain) sequence. What it binds is unknown. Unmatched junction bases numbered 7, after V lost 6 bases and J lost 2 bases. This CDR3 is 15 amino acids long. Germline-derived CDR1 and CDR2 are MNHEY and SMNVEV (reference sequence). These data come from a study of shared clonotypes between healthy human individuals. Notes on the study in general: The genetic and exposure-history diversity represented was limited by few donors.

None of the donors, who were healthy HIV-negative adults, had recently had acute infections or vaccinations. Authors' data handling: ImmunoSEQ only sent back junction sequences with no quality scores, so filtering was done differently. Sequencing was performed with immunoSEQ multiplex PCR; in TCRdb, only in-frame clones are kept and a portion is missing. V and J calls and clone size are given by that table; D and trimming were obtained from the DNA. The sample lists about 1.4 million clones; roughly 96% were seen once. The chain recombines TRBV27 with TRBJ2-7; 10 nucleotides line up with TRBD1. This receptor was identified in a young man in good health. The source material was naive CD4+ T cells sorted from blood. Subset described: CD45RA+ positively selected. The CDR3 region is CASRFDRGHTYEQYF. The DNA for the CDR3 is TGTGCCAGCAGATTCGACAGGGGGCACACCTACGAGCAGTACTTC.